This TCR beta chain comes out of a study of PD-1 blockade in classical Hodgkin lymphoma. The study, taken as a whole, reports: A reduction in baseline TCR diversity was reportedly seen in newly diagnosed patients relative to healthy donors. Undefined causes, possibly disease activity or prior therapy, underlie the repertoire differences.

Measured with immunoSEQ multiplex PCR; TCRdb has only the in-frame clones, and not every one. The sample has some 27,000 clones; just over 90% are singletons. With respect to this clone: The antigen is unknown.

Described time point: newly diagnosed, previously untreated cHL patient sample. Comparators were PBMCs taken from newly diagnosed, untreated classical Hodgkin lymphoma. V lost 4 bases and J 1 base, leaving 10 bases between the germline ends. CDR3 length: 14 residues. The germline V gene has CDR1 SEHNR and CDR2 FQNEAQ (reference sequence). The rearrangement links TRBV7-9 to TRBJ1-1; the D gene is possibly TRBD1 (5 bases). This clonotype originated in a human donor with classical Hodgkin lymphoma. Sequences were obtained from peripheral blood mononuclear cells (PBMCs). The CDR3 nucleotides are TGTGCCAGCAGCTCGCAGGGCAGGAACACTGAAGCTTTCTTT. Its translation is CASSSQGRNTEAFF.